Listed below are T cell receptor beta chains from one sample, sequenced in a study of T cell responses to AZD1222 COVID-19 vaccine. Produced via immunoSEQ multiplex PCR; TCRdb's table is partial and in-frame only. This sample has 45,000 to 65,000 clones; about 90% occur once, and the top ten carry approximately 15%. The sequencing used peripheral blood, collected on day 0 of AZD1222 vaccination. These receptors were obtained from an adult in good health. Both conserved end residues are part of each CDR3. Each record gives: J gene, V gene, clone size, CDR3 protein. The size entry is marked missing in some rows and otherwise reads once, few, many or a size class.

J: TRBJ2-1; V: TRBV11-3; size: few; CDR3: CASSLSFIFGSEQFF
J: TRBJ2-1; V: TRBV3-1/TRBV3-2; size: .; CDR3: CASSQSGGSSYNEQFF
J: TRBJ2-7; V: TRBV12-5; size: .; CDR3: CASGFSTSGSDEQYF
J: TRBJ1-1; V: TRBV9; size: .; CDR3: CASSVGTVPGNTEAFF
J: TRBJ2-7; V: TRBV2; size: .; CDR3: CASRGAVSSYEQYF
J: TRBJ2-2; V: TRBV11-3; size: .; CDR3: CASSRGGEGIGELFF
J: TRBJ1-2; V: TRBV29-1; size: .; CDR3: CSVEARAGPTGYGYTF
J: TRBJ1-1; V: TRBV24-1; size: .; CDR3: CATRENGGVGNTEAFF
J: TRBJ2-1; V: TRBV11-2; size: .; CDR3: CASSPIGGSVDEQFF
J: TRBJ1-1; V: TRBV7-2; size: .; CDR3: CASSLDGTDETEAFF
J: TRBJ2-3; V: TRBV27; size: .; CDR3: CASSWPTQYF
J: TRBJ2-7; V: TRBV7-8; size: .; CDR3: CASSWPRQGGSYEQYF
J: TRBJ1-6; V: TRBV19; size: .; CDR3: CASSPQAGTDSPLHF
J: TRBJ1-1; V: TRBV7-9; size: .; CDR3: CASSTQGDTEAFF
J: TRBJ1-2; V: TRBV6-6; size: .; CDR3: CASSSSDTGRAYGYTF
J: TRBJ2-7; V: TRBV5-4; size: .; CDR3: CASSLDRAYEQYF
J: TRBJ1-1; V: TRBV5-1; size: .; CDR3: CASSLVRDHTEAFF
J: TRBJ1-3; V: TRBV6-5; size: once; CDR3: CASNSAGPGYTIYF
J: TRBJ2-1; V: TRBV18; size: .; CDR3: CASSLQGYNEQFF
J: TRBJ1-1; V: TRBV18; size: .; CDR3: CASSPQGWNTEAFF
J: TRBJ1-4; V: TRBV7-6; size: .; CDR3: CASSLNRGNEKLFF
J: TRBJ1-5; V: TRBV6-5; size: once; CDR3: CASSPLNRGQPQHF
J: TRBJ2-3; V: TRBV5-8; size: .; CDR3: CASSLAPDTQYF
J: TRBJ1-5; V: TRBV6-5; size: .; CDR3: CASSWDRGFNQPQHF
J: TRBJ2-7; V: TRBV6-6; size: .; CDR3: CASKIQGYSYEQYF
J: TRBJ2-7; V: TRBV5-1; size: .; CDR3: CASSATSGSGYEQYF
J: TRBJ2-3; V: TRBV5-8; size: .; CDR3: CASSLRLAGVTDTQYF
J: TRBJ2-1; V: TRBV11-3; size: .; CDR3: CASSFGSNEQFF
J: TRBJ1-1; V: TRBV5-1; size: once; CDR3: CASSIRGTEAFF
J: TRBJ1-3; V: TRBV21-1; size: .; CDR3: CAKNPQRSGNTIYF
J: TRBJ1-3; V: TRBV7-9; size: .; CDR3: CASSFWSTRENTIYF
J: TRBJ1-1; V: TRBV9; size: .; CDR3: CASSVGGNMNTEAFF
J: TRBJ2-7; V: TRBV2; size: .; CDR3: CASSENNERPRF
J: TRBJ2-2; V: TRBV5-1; size: once; CDR3: CASSLATGRGNAGELFF
J: TRBJ1-2; V: TRBV12-3/TRBV12-4; size: .; CDR3: CASSLMSRGYTF
J: TRBJ1-2; V: TRBV6-1; size: .; CDR3: CASSEAGVYGYTF
J: TRBJ2-3; V: TRBV7-3; size: .; CDR3: CASSFGGEITDTQYF
J: TRBJ1-2; V: TRBV5-4; size: .; CDR3: CASSTVGGALDGYTF